The rows below give T cell receptor beta chains drawn from one sample of a study of PD-L1 blockade in urothelial cancer. Generated by immunoSEQ multiplex PCR, the TCRdb table keeps only in-frame clones and is missing some. Of 70,000 to 75,000 clones listed, approximately 91% are singletons. Specimen: PBMCs, collected around atezolizumab (anti-PD-L1) treatment. The origin of the receptors is a man aged 55 to 69 with urothelial cancer. The CDR3 runs from the conserved cysteine through the conserved F or W. Fields, in order: V gene, D gene, J gene, clone size, CDR3 DNA, CDR3 protein. The D gene is left open where the match is weak. Part of the rows lack a size; the others show once, few, many or a class for expanded clones.

V: TRBV5-1; D: NA; J: TRBJ2-2; size: NA; DNA: TGCGCCAGCAGCGTTACAGGGAGGGGGAACACCGGGGAGCTGTTTTTT; CDR3: CASSVTGRGNTGELFF
V: TRBV5-8; D: NA; J: TRBJ2-5; size: NA; DNA: TGTGCCAGCAGCACAGGGGGACTAGCTCAAGAGACCCAGTACTTC; CDR3: CASSTGGLAQETQYF
V: TRBV6-1; D: NA; J: TRBJ2-2; size: NA; DNA: TGTGCCAGTACAGGCGGGAGGACAGGCACCGGGGAGCTGTTTTTT; CDR3: CASTGGRTGTGELFF
V: TRBV28; D: TRBD1; J: TRBJ2-1; size: NA; DNA: TGTGCCAGCAGTCTAACAGGGGGCTCTGAGCAGTTCTTC; CDR3: CASSLTGGSEQFF
V: TRBV27; D: TRBD1; J: TRBJ2-7; size: NA; DNA: TGTGCCAGCATGGACAGGGGGTTTTCCTACGAGCAGTACTTC; CDR3: CASMDRGFSYEQYF
V: TRBV7-2; D: NA; J: TRBJ1-5; size: NA; DNA: TGTGCCAGCAGCGCACAGGGTGGGGCCAATCAGCCCCAGCATTTT; CDR3: CASSAQGGANQPQHF
V: TRBV18; D: NA; J: TRBJ2-1; size: NA; DNA: TGTGCCAGCTCACCGGGGCCTGAGCAGTTCTTC; CDR3: CASSPGPEQFF
V: TRBV27; D: NA; J: TRBJ2-1; size: NA; DNA: TGTGCCAGCAGTCCCCTTACGGGGACATCCGCTGAGCAGTTCTTC; CDR3: CASSPLTGTSAEQFF
V: TRBV27; D: TRBD1; J: TRBJ1-2; size: NA; DNA: TGTGCCAGCAGTTCTATGGACAGGGGTTTCTATGGCTACACCTTC; CDR3: CASSSMDRGFYGYTF
V: TRBV5-1; D: TRBD1; J: TRBJ2-1; size: NA; DNA: TGCGCCAGCAGCTTAGGGACAGGGGGCTCCTACAATGAGCAGTTCTTC; CDR3: CASSLGTGGSYNEQFF
V: TRBV18; D: NA; J: TRBJ2-3; size: once; DNA: TGTGCCAGCTCCCAGGGGAGTACAGATACGCAGTATTTT; CDR3: CASSQGSTDTQYF
V: TRBV9; D: TRBD1; J: TRBJ2-1; size: NA; DNA: TGTGCCAGCAGCCCCCAGGACAGGAACAATGAGCAGTTCTTC; CDR3: CASSPQDRNNEQFF
V: TRBV7-9; D: TRBD2; J: TRBJ2-5; size: NA; DNA: TGTGCCAGCAGCTTAGCCGATTGGAGCGGGAGATCACGACAAGAGACCCAGTACTTC; CDR3: CASSLADWSGRSRQETQYF
V: TRBV10-3; D: TRBD1; J: TRBJ2-7; size: NA; DNA: TGTGCCATCAGTGGACAGGGGAAGTCCTACGAGCAGTACTTC; CDR3: CAISGQGKSYEQYF
V: TRBV18; D: TRBD1; J: TRBJ1-1; size: NA; DNA: TGTGCCAGCTCACCGGGACAGGGGGGCACTGAAGCTTTCTTT; CDR3: CASSPGQGGTEAFF
V: TRBV7-9; D: TRBD1; J: TRBJ1-2; size: NA; DNA: TGTGCCAGTGTCCGGGACAGGGGACCCTACACCTTC; CDR3: CASVRDRGPYTF
V: TRBV5-1; D: NA; J: TRBJ2-7; size: NA; DNA: TGCGCCAGCAGCCTGCGGGGGCCTGTATCAACCTACGAGCAGTACTTC; CDR3: CASSLRGPVSTYEQYF
V: TRBV7-2; D: NA; J: TRBJ1-1; size: NA; DNA: TGTGCCAGCAGCTTAGTAATAAGGGCCCCAGGGGAGGGCACTGAAGCTTTCTTT; CDR3: CASSLVIRAPGEGTEAFF
V: TRBV5-4; D: NA; J: TRBJ2-7; size: once; DNA: TGTGCCAGCAAGCTGACGGGGATGGCCGAGCAGTACTTC; CDR3: CASKLTGMAEQYF
V: TRBV7-2; D: TRBD2; J: TRBJ2-2; size: NA; DNA: TGTGCCAGCAGCCAAGCTAGCGGGAGTCCCGGGGAGCTGTTTTTT; CDR3: CASSQASGSPGELFF
V: TRBV6-1; D: NA; J: TRBJ2-4; size: NA; DNA: TGTGCCAGCTCCGGGTGGCGGGGCGGCAAAAACATTCAGTACTTC; CDR3: CASSGWRGGKNIQYF
V: TRBV11-2; D: NA; J: TRBJ1-1; size: NA; DNA: TGTGCCAGCAGCTTCGGCAGGGGAAACACTGAAGCTTTCTTT; CDR3: CASSFGRGNTEAFF
V: TRBV2; D: NA; J: TRBJ2-7; size: NA; DNA: TGTGCCAGCAGAGGGACAGGTAGGCCAGCGGGAGAGCAGTACTTC; CDR3: CASRGTGRPAGEQYF
V: TRBV5-6; D: NA; J: TRBJ2-5; size: NA; DNA: TGTGCCAGCAGCCGAGTGATCCAAGAGACCCAGTACTTC; CDR3: CASSRVIQETQYF
V: TRBV19; D: NA; J: TRBJ2-1; size: NA; DNA: TGTGCCAGTAGCAAGGTCCCCGGGACTTTTTACAATGAGCAGTTCTTC; CDR3: CASSKVPGTFYNEQFF
V: TRBV10-1; D: NA; J: TRBJ1-2; size: NA; DNA: TGCGCCAGCAGTGACGACAGGAGCTATGGCTACACCTTC; CDR3: CASSDDRSYGYTF
V: TRBV27; D: TRBD1; J: TRBJ1-2; size: NA; DNA: TGTGCCAGCAGTTATTCCCCGGGACAGACTAACTATGGCTACACCTTC; CDR3: CASSYSPGQTNYGYTF
V: TRBV7-2; D: NA; J: TRBJ2-2; size: once; DNA: TGTGCCAGCAGCTGGAGAGGTACCGGGGAGCTGTTTTTT; CDR3: CASSWRGTGELFF
V: TRBV10-1; D: NA; J: TRBJ2-1; size: NA; DNA: TGCGCCAGCAGTGAAGGAGTGGAGCAGTTCTTC; CDR3: CASSEGVEQFF
V: TRBV5-1; D: NA; J: TRBJ2-7; size: NA; DNA: TGCGCCAGCAGCTTATCATTAAGCCACGAGCAGTACTTC; CDR3: CASSLSLSHEQYF
V: TRBV9; D: NA; J: TRBJ2-2; size: NA; DNA: TGTGCCAGCAGCCCCTGGTGGCAGGGGACCGGGGAGCTGTTTTTT; CDR3: CASSPWWQGTGELFF
V: TRBV6-5; D: NA; J: TRBJ2-7; size: NA; DNA: TGTGCCAGCAAGGGGGACTACGAGCAGTACTTC; CDR3: CASKGDYEQYF
V: TRBV11-3; D: NA; J: TRBJ2-7; size: NA; DNA: TGTGCCAGCAGCTTAGGAGGGACTCGGAACGAGCAGTACTTC; CDR3: CASSLGGTRNEQYF
V: TRBV18; D: NA; J: TRBJ1-1; size: NA; DNA: TGTGCCAGCTCACCTTCCCAGAACACTGAAGCTTTCTTT; CDR3: CASSPSQNTEAFF
V: TRBV29-1; D: NA; J: TRBJ2-5; size: NA; DNA: TGCAGCGTTGTAGCCCGGCCCCAAGAGACCCAGTACTTC; CDR3: CSVVARPQETQYF
V: TRBV6-1; D: NA; J: TRBJ2-2; size: NA; DNA: TGTGCCAGCACGGACAGTCCCGGGGAGCTGTTTTTT; CDR3: CASTDSPGELFF
V: TRBV11-3; D: TRBD2; J: TRBJ2-5; size: NA; DNA: TGTGCCAGCAGCGTAGCGGGGGGGAGCCAAGAGACCCAGTACTTC; CDR3: CASSVAGGSQETQYF
V: TRBV4-2; D: NA; J: TRBJ2-5; size: NA; DNA: TGTGCCAGCAGCCAAGGTGAAGCGGAGACCCAGTACTTC; CDR3: CASSQGEAETQYF
V: TRBV18; D: TRBD1; J: TRBJ2-1; size: NA; DNA: TGTGCCAGCTCACCACAGCAGGGGGCGAATGAGCAGTTCTTC; CDR3: CASSPQQGANEQFF
V: TRBV7-2; D: TRBD2; J: TRBJ2-5; size: NA; DNA: TGTGCCAGCAGCGGGCCGGGGGGCCAGTACTTC; CDR3: CASSGPGGQYF
V: TRBV11-3; D: NA; J: TRBJ1-5; size: NA; DNA: TGTGCCAGCAGCTTAGATCCCAGGTCCCATCCCCAGCATTTT; CDR3: CASSLDPRSHPQHF
V: TRBV18; D: NA; J: TRBJ2-3; size: NA; DNA: TGTGCCAGCTCACCACTTATCCGAGGGGATACGCAGTATTTT; CDR3: CASSPLIRGDTQYF
V: TRBV5-4; D: NA; J: TRBJ1-1; size: NA; DNA: TGTGCCAGCAGCACAAGGACAGAAGCTTTCTTT; CDR3: CASSTRTEAFF